This is a list of T cell receptor beta chains from one sample in a study of early T cells in non-severe SARS-CoV-2 infection. From the 5' RACE reads, TCRdb called clonotypes with MiXCR, one entry per CDR3 protein. The sample contains roughly 51,000 distinct CDR3 sequences, 7% to 8% of which appear only once. The sample comprised whole blood. Receptors originate from an adult who was a healthcare worker with PCR-confirmed SARS-CoV-2 infection or an uninfected control (not recorded which). The CDR3 runs from the conserved cysteine through the conserved F or W. D genes are given only for firm matches. Some rows mark clone size as missing; the rest say once, few, many or name a class of expanded clone.

V gene: TRBV7-9
D gene: .
J gene: TRBJ2-3
clone size: .
CDR3 DNA: TGTGCCAGCAGCCTCAGACTAGTAGATACGCAGTATTTT
CDR3 protein: CASSLRLVDTQYF

V gene: TRBV12-3/TRBV12-4
D gene: .
J gene: TRBJ1-1
clone size: many
CDR3 DNA: TGTGCCAGCAGCCGACGGTGGACTGAAGCTTTCTTT
CDR3 protein: CASSRRWTEAFF

V gene: TRBV19
D gene: TRBD2
J gene: TRBJ2-1
clone size: .
CDR3 DNA: TGTGCCAGTAGGTCCCTCGGACTAGCGGGGGGGCGGCCATACAATGAGCAGTTCTTC
CDR3 protein: CASRSLGLAGGRPYNEQFF

V gene: TRBV6-2/TRBV6-3
D gene: .
J gene: TRBJ2-1
clone size: many
CDR3 DNA: TGTGCCAGCAGAAGGAACAGGAAAAGCTCCTACAATGAGCAGTTCTTC
CDR3 protein: CASRRNRKSSYNEQFF

V gene: TRBV7-2
D gene: .
J gene: TRBJ2-1
clone size: few
CDR3 DNA: TGTGCCAGCAGCTTAGGTTACAGAAAACTCCTCCATGAGCAGTTCTTC
CDR3 protein: CASSLGYRKLLHEQFF

V gene: TRBV2
D gene: .
J gene: TRBJ2-7
clone size: few
CDR3 DNA: TGTGCCAGCAGTGTTTCCTGGAGGGACTACGAGCAGTACTTC
CDR3 protein: CASSVSWRDYEQYF

V gene: TRBV6-6
D gene: .
J gene: TRBJ1-1
clone size: few
CDR3 DNA: TGTGCCAGCAGTTACGGGGGCTCGAAGAACACTGAAGCTTTCTTT
CDR3 protein: CASSYGGSKNTEAFF

V gene: TRBV30
D gene: .
J gene: TRBJ1-1
clone size: many
CDR3 DNA: TGTGCCTGGAGTGTAACTGGGGAGAACACTGAAGCTTTCTTT
CDR3 protein: CAWSVTGENTEAFF

V gene: TRBV5-5
D gene: .
J gene: TRBJ1-2
clone size: many
CDR3 DNA: TGTGCCAGCAGCTTGGAAGGGAACTATGGCTACACCTTC
CDR3 protein: CASSLEGNYGYTF

V gene: TRBV9
D gene: .
J gene: TRBJ2-1
clone size: .
CDR3 DNA: TGTGCCAGCAGCCCGAGACGACAGGACTATGAGCAGTTCTTC
CDR3 protein: CASSPRRQDYEQFF

V gene: TRBV14
D gene: .
J gene: TRBJ1-6
clone size: .
CDR3 DNA: TGTGCCAGCGGCCAGCTACTTAATTCACCCCTCCACTTT
CDR3 protein: CASGQLLNSPLHF

V gene: TRBV2
D gene: TRBD1
J gene: TRBJ2-3
clone size: few
CDR3 DNA: TGTGCCAGCAGTCAACGGACAGGGGGCCAATATACGCAGTATTTT
CDR3 protein: CASSQRTGGQYTQYF

V gene: TRBV6-6
D gene: .
J gene: TRBJ2-3
clone size: many
CDR3 DNA: TGTGCCAGCAGTACGGACCTCACAGATACGCAGTATTTT
CDR3 protein: CASSTDLTDTQYF

V gene: TRBV6-4
D gene: .
J gene: TRBJ2-3
clone size: few
CDR3 DNA: TGTGCCAGCAGTGACTCGACAGAAAGACACACAGATACGCAGTATTTT
CDR3 protein: CASSDSTERHTDTQYF

V gene: TRBV6-1
D gene: .
J gene: TRBJ2-7
clone size: few
CDR3 DNA: TGTGCCAGCAGTTCCCCGGCAGGGGTTTACGAGCAGTACTTC
CDR3 protein: CASSSPAGVYEQYF

V gene: TRBV10-3
D gene: .
J gene: TRBJ1-1
clone size: many
CDR3 DNA: TGTGCCATCAGTGCTAGGACCACTGAAGCTTTCTTT
CDR3 protein: CAISARTTEAFF

V gene: TRBV5-5
D gene: .
J gene: TRBJ2-7
clone size: .
CDR3 DNA: TGTGCCAGCAGCTTGGAAGACAGCTACGAGCAGTACTTC
CDR3 protein: CASSLEDSYEQYF

V gene: TRBV28
D gene: TRBD2
J gene: TRBJ2-3
clone size: many
CDR3 DNA: TGTGCCAGCAGTCTTACGGTAACGAGCGGGGGTGCAGATACGCAGTATTTT
CDR3 protein: CASSLTVTSGGADTQYF

V gene: TRBV7-9
D gene: TRBD1
J gene: TRBJ2-1
clone size: .
CDR3 DNA: TGTGCCAGCAGCCAACAGGGGGATGAGCAGTTCTTC
CDR3 protein: CASSQQGDEQFF

V gene: TRBV7-2
D gene: .
J gene: TRBJ2-1
clone size: few
CDR3 DNA: TGTGCCAGCAGCTTAGCGTTTAGTCCCTCCTACAATGAGCAGTTCTTC
CDR3 protein: CASSLAFSPSYNEQFF

V gene: TRBV12-3/TRBV12-4
D gene: .
J gene: TRBJ1-5
clone size: many
CDR3 DNA: TGTGCCAGCAGTTTAGGGGGAAGCAATCAGCCCCAGCATTTT
CDR3 protein: CASSLGGSNQPQHF

V gene: TRBV20-1
D gene: .
J gene: TRBJ2-5
clone size: .
CDR3 DNA: TGCAGTGCGATAGGGGGCCAAGAGACCCAGTACTTC
CDR3 protein: CSAIGGQETQYF

V gene: TRBV3-1
D gene: TRBD1
J gene: TRBJ1-1
clone size: many
CDR3 DNA: TGTGCCAGCAGCCCAGGGACAGGTGAAGCTTTCTTT
CDR3 protein: CASSPGTGEAFF

V gene: TRBV2
D gene: .
J gene: TRBJ2-1
clone size: few
CDR3 DNA: TGTGCCGGCAGAGGCGGTCACAATGAGCAGTTCTTC
CDR3 protein: CAGRGGHNEQFF

V gene: TRBV20-1
D gene: TRBD2
J gene: TRBJ2-7
clone size: few
CDR3 DNA: TGCAGTGCCGGGGAACTAGCGGGGAATAAAGGGGGCGAGCAGTACTTC
CDR3 protein: CSAGELAGNKGGEQYF

V gene: TRBV30
D gene: .
J gene: TRBJ2-3
clone size: .
CDR3 DNA: TGTGCCTGGAGTGTAAGTGTCGGACAGAAGTATTTT
CDR3 protein: CAWSVSVGQKYF

V gene: TRBV20-1
D gene: .
J gene: TRBJ2-1
clone size: .
CDR3 DNA: TGCAGTGCACTGGGGACCTCCGACGGGACTTTCAATGAGCAGTTCTTC
CDR3 protein: CSALGTSDGTFNEQFF

V gene: TRBV11-2
D gene: TRBD2
J gene: TRBJ2-2
clone size: .
CDR3 DNA: TGTGCCAGCAGCCCTAGTAGCGGGGCCACCGGGGAGCTGTTTTTT
CDR3 protein: CASSPSSGATGELFF

V gene: TRBV12-3/TRBV12-4
D gene: TRBD1
J gene: TRBJ1-6
clone size: .
CDR3 DNA: TGTGCCAGCAGCCGGGGACAGGGCCATTCACCCCTCCACTTT
CDR3 protein: CASSRGQGHSPLHF

V gene: TRBV5-4
D gene: TRBD1
J gene: TRBJ1-3
clone size: many
CDR3 DNA: TGTGCCAGCAGCTCGGACAGGGGGCAAGTTGGAAACACCATATATTTT
CDR3 protein: CASSSDRGQVGNTIYF

V gene: TRBV7-3
D gene: .
J gene: TRBJ2-2
clone size: .
CDR3 DNA: TGTGCCAGCAGCTTAAACGTCCGCAGCGGGGAGCTGTTTTTT
CDR3 protein: CASSLNVRSGELFF

V gene: TRBV4-2
D gene: TRBD1
J gene: TRBJ2-1
clone size: many
CDR3 DNA: TGTGCCAGCAGCCAAGACCCCGGGACAGGGGGCAATGAGCAGTTCTTC
CDR3 protein: CASSQDPGTGGNEQFF

V gene: TRBV5-1
D gene: .
J gene: TRBJ1-2
clone size: many
CDR3 DNA: TGCGCCAGCAGCAAGGGACGGCAACTCTATGGCTACACCTTC
CDR3 protein: CASSKGRQLYGYTF

V gene: TRBV18
D gene: TRBD1
J gene: TRBJ1-2
clone size: many
CDR3 DNA: TGTGCCAGCTCACCCTCGGACAGGGGCCATGGCTACACCTTC
CDR3 protein: CASSPSDRGHGYTF

V gene: TRBV29-1
D gene: TRBD1
J gene: TRBJ2-7
clone size: .
CDR3 DNA: TGCAGCGTTGGTCTTAGGACAGGGGGCTCTGAGCAGTACTTC
CDR3 protein: CSVGLRTGGSEQYF

V gene: TRBV6-5
D gene: .
J gene: TRBJ2-7
clone size: many
CDR3 DNA: TGTGCCAGCAGTTACTCACAGGAGGAGTACTTC
CDR3 protein: CASSYSQEEYF

V gene: TRBV7-2
D gene: TRBD1
J gene: TRBJ1-3
clone size: .
CDR3 DNA: TGTGCCAGCAGCTCCCAGGGGGATGGAAACACCATATATTTT
CDR3 protein: CASSSQGDGNTIYF

V gene: TRBV14
D gene: TRBD1
J gene: TRBJ1-2
clone size: few
CDR3 DNA: TGTGCCAGCAGCCAACTTGGAGGACAGGCTTCTGGGTATGGCTACACCTTC
CDR3 protein: CASSQLGGQASGYGYTF

V gene: TRBV12-3/TRBV12-4
D gene: .
J gene: TRBJ1-5
clone size: few
CDR3 DNA: TGTGCCAGCAGTCTACACAGTGGCAATCAGCCCCAGCATTTT
CDR3 protein: CASSLHSGNQPQHF

V gene: TRBV2
D gene: TRBD2
J gene: TRBJ2-5
clone size: few
CDR3 DNA: TGTGCCAGCAGGGATGCGGGACTAGCGGCCCAAGAGACCCAGTACTTC
CDR3 protein: CASRDAGLAAQETQYF

V gene: TRBV12-3/TRBV12-4
D gene: TRBD1
J gene: TRBJ2-3
clone size: .
CDR3 DNA: TGTGCCAGCAGTTTGCCCCAGGGGGCCACAGATACGCAGTATTTT
CDR3 protein: CASSLPQGATDTQYF

V gene: TRBV28
D gene: TRBD2
J gene: TRBJ2-5
clone size: few
CDR3 DNA: TGTGCCAGCAGTCTCCCCCTAGCGGGTCCAGAGACCCAGTACTTC
CDR3 protein: CASSLPLAGPETQYF